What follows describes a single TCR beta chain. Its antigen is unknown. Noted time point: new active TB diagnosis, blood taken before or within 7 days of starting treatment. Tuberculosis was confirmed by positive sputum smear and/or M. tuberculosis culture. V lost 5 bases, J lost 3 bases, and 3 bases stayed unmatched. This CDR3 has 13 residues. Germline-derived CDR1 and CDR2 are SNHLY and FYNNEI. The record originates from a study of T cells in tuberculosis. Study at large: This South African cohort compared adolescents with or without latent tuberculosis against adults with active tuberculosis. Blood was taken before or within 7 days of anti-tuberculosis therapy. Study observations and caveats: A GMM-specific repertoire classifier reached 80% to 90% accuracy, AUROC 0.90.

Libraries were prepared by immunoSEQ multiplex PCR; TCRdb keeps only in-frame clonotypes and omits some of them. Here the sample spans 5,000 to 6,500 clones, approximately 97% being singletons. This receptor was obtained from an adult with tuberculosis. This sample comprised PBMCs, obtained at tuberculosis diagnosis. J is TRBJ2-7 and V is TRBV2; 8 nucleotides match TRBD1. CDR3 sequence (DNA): TGTGCCAGCAGTCCCGACAGGGGCTACGAGCAGTACTTC. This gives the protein CASSPDRGYEQYF.